This TCR beta chain was sequenced in a study of graft-versus-host responses after intestinal transplantation. The wider study: Isolated intestinal, liver-intestinal, or multivisceral transplants were what recipients had. Uniformly, recipients were administered anti-thymocyte globulin induction with subsequent tacrolimus and steroids for around 3 years. Study findings and constraints: Graft-versus-host to host-versus-graft clonal ratios in allografts were high in patients with graft-donor T cell macrochimerism. There were GvH clones found in recipient marrow, and some of them appeared first in ileum or blood.

Details on this clone: As yet, its antigen is unknown.

Libraries were prepared by immunoSEQ multiplex PCR; TCRdb keeps only in-frame clonotypes and omits some of them. The table lists about 59,000 clones, 90% to 95% of them singletons. The specimen was unstimulated CD4+ T cells sorted from spleen or lymph node cells, collected before transplant. The sequence derives from a human donor who was the organ donor for an intestinal transplant.

CDR3 region: CASSTSVTYEQYF. CDR3 in DNA: TGTGCCAGCAGCACTTCCGTGACCTACGAGCAGTACTTC. The chain combines TRBV7-8 with TRBJ2-7; D unresolved. This CDR3 is built from 13 residues. V lost 5 bases and J lost 2, with 10 bases in between. Germline values: CDR1 SGHVS, CDR2 FQNEAQ.